These 26 T cell receptor beta chains originate from one sample sequenced in a study of persistence of HIV-infected CD4 T cells. The immunoSEQ assay was version 4, run in survey mode. Profiling relied on immunoSEQ multiplex PCR, and the TCRdb table lists in-frame clones only, not all of them. The data show more than 35,000 clones, 65% to 85% seen once. No antigen has been assigned to these receptors. Lysates of CMV-infected fibroblasts at 10 ug/mL stimulated these cells. CD40L/CD69 double-negative CD45RO-high memory CD4+ T cells were collected. The sequencing used CD4+ T cells sorted from PBMCs after approximately 20-hour stimulation, collected from a patient who received antiretroviral therapy. The receptors here all came from an adult man with HIV who was CMV-seropositive.

The gene calls are TRBV6-6 and TRBJ1-1; D not certain. This CDR3 contains 11 residues. Trimming cost V 8 bases and J 4 bases, with 8 bases left between them. CDR1 and CDR2 (germline): MNHNY, SVGAGI (reference sequence). The CDR3 loop reads CASGTGTEAFF. The DNA of the CDR3 is TGTGCCAGCGGAACGGGCACTGAAGCTTTCTTT.

In DNA, the CDR3 is TGTGCCAGCAGCCGCCCAAGGCGGGGGGGCCAAGATACGCAGTATTTT. Its protein is CASSRPRRGGQDTQYF. The chain carries TRBV3-1 (or the pseudogene TRBV3-2) and TRBJ2-3; 9 nucleotides agree with TRBD2. CDR1 and CDR2 (germline): LGHDT, YNNKEL (reference sequence). CDR3 size: 16 residues. Trimming cost V 4 bases and J 5 bases; bases outside gene matches: 10.

This sequence joins TRBV6-1 and TRBJ1-1; weak D call: TRBD1 (5 bases). Germline-derived CDR1 and CDR2 are MNHNS and SASEGT. CDR3 length equals 15 residues. Trimming pared 6 bases from V and 5 bases from J, leaving 19 bases between. Here the CDR3 DNA reads TGTGCCAGCAGCCACTCCCCGGGGCGGGTGACTGAAGCTTTCTTT. This gives the protein CASSHSPGRVTEAFF.

This rearrangement joins TRBV3-1 (or the pseudogene TRBV3-2) to TRBJ2-3; D is unresolved. Germline-derived CDR1 and CDR2 are LGHDT and YNNKEL (reference sequence). The CDR3 spans 12 residues. Trimming removed 1 base from V and 7 bases from J, with 6 bases in between. In DNA, the CDR3 is TGTGCCAGCAGCCAAGTCAGATATACGCAGTATTTT. Protein: CASSQVRYTQYF.

In DNA form, the CDR3 reads TGTGCCATCAGTGGGGGACAGGGAATCCACGAGCAGTACTTC. Its protein product is CAISGGQGIHEQYF. This chain connects TRBV10-3 to TRBJ2-7; TRBD1 matches 9 bases. CDR1 is ENHRY, CDR2 SYGVKD, per germline. The CDR3 contains 14 residues. Trimming at V came to 4 bases and at J to 5 bases, leaving 6 bases not matched to a gene.

The CDR3 here is CASSASSNGYNEQFF. The CDR3 DNA reads as TGTGCCAGCAGCGCGAGTTCAAATGGGTACAATGAGCAGTTCTTC. The V gene is TRBV9, the J gene TRBJ2-1; D is undetermined. This CDR3 region has 15 residues. Germline CDR1 is SGDLS and CDR2 is YYNGEE. Trimming stripped 3 bases from V and 4 bases from J, with 14 bases between.

The chain has TRBV2 and TRBJ1-4, with 9 bases fitting TRBD1. Germline V gene sequence: CDR1 SNHLY, CDR2 FYNNEI. The CDR3 length is 15 residues. Unmatched junction bases numbered 6, after V lost 6 bases and J lost 4 bases. The CDR3 DNA reads as TGTGCCAGCAGCCCTCCGGGACAGGGTAATGAAAAACTGTTTTTT. It specifies CASSPPGQGNEKLFF.

The rearrangement links TRBV28 to TRBJ1-6, with 9 bases that match TRBD1. The germline V gene encodes CDR1 MDHEN and CDR2 SYDVKM. The V gene end was trimmed by 3 bases and the J gene end by 9 bases; junction bases not matched to a gene: 6. The CDR3 spans 15 residues. CDR3 in DNA: TGTGCCAGCAGTTTCATGGGACAGGGAGCTTCACCCCTCCACTTT. Protein product: CASSFMGQGASPLHF.

The CDR3 DNA follows: TGTGCCAGCAGCTTAGATCTCGCGGATGAGCAGTTCTTC. It specifies CASSLDLADEQFF. The chain couples TRBV11-3 to TRBJ2-1; D uncertain. The CDR3 is 13 amino acids. Trimming took 0 bases from V and 8 from J, leaving 8 bases between them. CDR1 is SGHNT and CDR2 is YENEEA in the germline V gene. Filled out from reference TRBV11-3 and TRBJ2-1, the complete variable domain reads EAGVVQSPRYKIIEKKQPVAFWCNPISGHNTLYWYLQNLGQGPELLIRYENEEAVDDSQLPKDRFSAERLKGVDSTLKIQPAELGDSAVYLCASSLDLADEQFFGPGTRLTVL.

In its sample, this clone was seen a few times. CDR3 in amino acids: CASSPFEGQINEKLFF. CDR3 nucleotides: TGTGCCAGCAGCCCCTTCGAGGGACAGATAAATGAAAAACTGTTTTTT. The chain has TRBV7-8 and TRBJ1-4; 7 bases align to TRBD1. The germline CDR1 and CDR2 sequences are SGHVS and FQNEAQ. The CDR3 length is 16 residues. V shed 5 bases and J 5 bases; nucleotides not matched to a gene: 11.

This clone was observed once. The genes are TRBV28 and TRBJ1-2, with TRBD1 identical over 8 bases. The CDR3 loop spans 13 amino acids. The germline V gene has CDR1 MDHEN and CDR2 SYDVKM. The ends lost 4 bases at V and 4 bases at J; junction bases unmatched: 2. CDR3 bases: TGTGCCAGCAGTTCCGGACAGGGCTATGGCTACACCTTC. It is translated as CASSSGQGYGYTF.

For the CDR3, the DNA is TGTGCCAGCAGCACCGCAGGGGGGTCCTACAATGAGCAGTTCTTC. This encodes CASSTAGGSYNEQFF. The J gene is TRBJ2-1, the V gene TRBV11-3; TRBD1 is a possible D gene (7 bases). CDR3 length equals 15 residues. V lost 5 bases and J lost 1, with 12 bases in between. Germline assignment: CDR1 SGHNT and CDR2 YENEEA.

V and J are TRBV5-4 and TRBJ1-1; a possible D gene is TRBD1 (5 bases). CDR3 length: 13 amino acids. Germline loops: CDR1 SGHNT, CDR2 YYREEE (reference sequence). Trimming shortened V by 0 bases and J by 6 bases, and 9 bases separated the two germline ends. The CDR3: CASSLAGSAEAFF. The CDR3, as DNA: TGTGCCAGCAGCTTGGCAGGGTCGGCTGAAGCTTTCTTT.

V and J are TRBV12-3 or TRBV12-4 and TRBJ1-1; 8 bases line up with TRBD1. The J segment lost 9 bases and the V segment lost 6 bases, leaving 9 bases of the junction unmatched. The CDR3 is 13 residues long. The CDR3 spells CASSSSQGAKAFF. As DNA, the CDR3 is TGTGCCAGCAGCTCCTCCCAGGGGGCGAAAGCTTTCTTT.

The CDR3, as DNA: TGTGCCACCAGTTCGACTAGCGGGGCCATCAATGAGCAGTTCTTC. It translates to CATSSTSGAINEQFF. The chain carries TRBV24-1 and TRBJ2-1, with TRBD2 identical over 11 bases. CDR1 is KGHDR, CDR2 SFDVKD, per germline. The junction had 6 bases not matched to a gene; V was cut back by 6 bases and J by 6 bases. There are 15 residues in the CDR3.

Comment on this clone: At one end, the junction sequence differs from germline, possibly due to a read error. The CDR3 region is CAGSPRAGAGNQPQHF. CDR3 sequence (DNA): TGTGCCGGCAGTCCGAGGGCGGGGGCAGGGAATCAGCCCCAGCATTTT. The genes are TRBV7-2 and TRBJ1-5, with a tentative D call TRBD1 (6 bases). CDR1 is SGHTA and CDR2 is FQGNSA in the germline V gene. The CDR3 is made up of 16 amino acids.

The rearrangement links TRBV28 to TRBJ2-7; tentative D call: TRBD1 (8 bases). The CDR3 totals 13 residues. Trimming left V 7 bases short and J 6 bases short, with 16 bases between. Germline V gene sequence: CDR1 MDHEN, CDR2 SYDVKM. The CDR3, as DNA: TGTGCCAGCACACCAAACAGGGGGGGCGAGCAGTACTTC. This codes for CASTPNRGGEQYF.

V and J are TRBV2 and TRBJ1-1; no firm D call. CDR3 length equals 14 residues. Trimming removed 1 base from V and 1 base from J, with 7 bases in between. The germline V gene encodes CDR1 SNHLY and CDR2 FYNNEI. The CDR3 bases are TGTGCCAGCAGTGAAGAAACTGGGAACACTGAAGCTTTCTTT. Amino acid sequence: CASSEETGNTEAFF.

In this sample, this clone turned up a few times. This sequence joins TRBV7-9 and TRBJ1-2, with TRBD1 identical over 9 bases. The CDR3 loop spans 15 amino acids. CDR1 and CDR2 (germline): SEHNR, FQNEAQ (reference sequence). V gave up 1 base and J gave up 6 bases; unmatched junction bases: 6. CDR3 region: CASSLGTGDWHGYTF. The CDR3 DNA reads as TGTGCCAGCAGCTTAGGGACAGGGGATTGGCATGGCTACACCTTC.

The chain couples TRBV15 to TRBJ2-1; a possible D gene is TRBD1 (6 bases). The V gene lost 6 bases and the J gene lost 0 bases, with 21 bases spanning the gap. From germline, CDR1 is LNHNV and CDR2 YYDKDF (reference sequence). The CDR3 covers 18 residues. This CDR3 reads CATSPRHSGAASYNEQFF. The CDR3 nucleotides are TGTGCCACCAGTCCTAGGCATTCAGGGGCCGCCTCCTACAATGAGCAGTTCTTC.

The chain couples TRBV20-1 to TRBJ2-1; 8 positions agree with TRBD2. Trimming cost V 3 bases and J 6 bases; bases outside gene matches: 7. This CDR3 is built from 14 residues. The V gene's germline CDR1 is DFQATT and CDR2 SNEGSKA (reference sequence). The CDR3 reads CSASGAGVTNEQFF. The CDR3 DNA reads TGCAGTGCTAGTGGAGCGGGGGTTACCAATGAGCAGTTCTTC.

The CDR3 is CASSTRDSDMDTQYF. CDR3 coding DNA: TGTGCCAGCAGTACCCGGGACAGTGACATGGATACGCAGTATTTT. This chain joins TRBV6-2 or TRBV6-3 and TRBJ2-3; 7 nucleotides match TRBD1. Trimming at V came to 5 bases and at J to 6 bases, leaving 11 bases not matched to a gene. This CDR3 is 15 amino acids long. Germline V gene data show CDR1 as MNHEY and CDR2 as SVGEGT.

The V and J genes are TRBV6-5 and TRBJ1-4; D remains unclear. V lost 5 bases and J lost 6, with 16 bases in between. Per germline, CDR1 MNHEY and CDR2 SVGAGI. The CDR3 length is 15 residues. The CDR3 sequence is CASSPLGGFDEKLFF. The DNA for the CDR3 is TGTGCCAGCAGTCCTTTGGGAGGGTTCGATGAAAAACTGTTTTTT.

The J gene is TRBJ2-7, the V gene TRBV7-2, with 10 bases aligning to TRBD2. The CDR3 totals 15 residues. CDR1 and CDR2 (germline): SGHTA, FQGNSA. V was pared by 3 bases and J by 7 bases, with 9 bases of the junction left unmatched. The CDR3 loop is CASSFSSGGGWEQYF. The CDR3 DNA is TGTGCCAGCAGCTTCTCTAGCGGGGGAGGGTGGGAGCAGTACTTC.

For this clone: The CDR3 end shows no conserved phenylalanine or tryptophan, and so a read error is likely. V and J are TRBV4-1 and TRBJ1-6; D gene ambiguous. CDR1 MGHRA and CDR2 YSYEKL come from the germline V gene. The CDR3 spans 17 residues. V was clipped by 0 bases and J by 0 bases, with 9 bases between them. CDR3 loop: CASSQDGPSSYNSPLHL. The CDR3 DNA reads TGCGCCAGCAGCCAAGATGGGCCCAGCTCCTATAATTCACCCCTCCACCTT.

The chain is built from TRBV28 and TRBJ2-3; TRBD2 is a possible D gene (7 bases). Deletions cut 2 bases from V and 6 bases from J, with 12 bases between. This CDR3 has 14 amino acids. Germline lookup yields CDR1 MDHEN and CDR2 SYDVKM. CDR3: CASSLGGGEDTQYF. CDR3 bases: TGTGCCAGCAGTTTAGGAGGGGGGGAGGATACGCAGTATTTT.